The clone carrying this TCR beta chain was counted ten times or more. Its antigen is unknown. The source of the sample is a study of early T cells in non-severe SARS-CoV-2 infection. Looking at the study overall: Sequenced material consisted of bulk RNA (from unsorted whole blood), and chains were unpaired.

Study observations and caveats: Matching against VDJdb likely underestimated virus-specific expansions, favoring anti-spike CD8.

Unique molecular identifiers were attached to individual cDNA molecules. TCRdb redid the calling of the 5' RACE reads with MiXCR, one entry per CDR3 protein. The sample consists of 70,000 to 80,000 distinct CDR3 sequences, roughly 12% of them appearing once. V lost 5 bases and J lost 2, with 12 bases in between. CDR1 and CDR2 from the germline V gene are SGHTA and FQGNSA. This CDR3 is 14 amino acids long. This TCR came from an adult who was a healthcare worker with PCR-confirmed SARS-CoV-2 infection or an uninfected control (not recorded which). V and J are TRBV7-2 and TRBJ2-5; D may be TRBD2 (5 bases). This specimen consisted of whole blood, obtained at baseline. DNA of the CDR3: TGTGCCAGCAGCCCTACAGCGGTTCAAGAGACCCAGTACTTC. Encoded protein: CASSPTAVQETQYF.